Sequencing of this T cell receptor (beta chain) was carried out in a study of blood T cell repertoires in COVID-19. As for the study in general: The United States, Italy and Spain provided the acute and convalescent COVID-19 samples. The cDNA or gDNA used as material had been derived from T cells, B-cell-depleted T cells, or PBMCs.

The CDR3 loop spans 15 amino acids. CDR1 and CDR2 from the germline V gene are LNHDA and SQIVND (reference sequence). Trimming took 1 base from V and 3 from J, leaving 10 bases between them. Assignment of participants to cohorts was predicated upon participant-reported clinical history. The assay was immunoSEQ multiplex PCR, and TCRdb's table has in-frame clones only and misses some. The sample has over 120,000 clones, 86% seen once. The chain couples TRBV19 to TRBJ1-3, with D unclear. The receptor's source is a man between 50 and 59 years old who had recovered from COVID-19. Sequencing used PBMCs or T cells enriched from blood (not recorded which). This CDR3 is CASSIARGSGNTIYF. In DNA, the CDR3 is TGTGCCAGTAGTATAGCCCGGGGAAGTGGAAACACCATATATTTT. The full variable domain, rest sourced from reference TRBV19 and TRBJ1-3, is DGGITQSPKYLFRKEGQNVTLSCEQNLNHDAMYWYRQDPGQGLRLIYYSQIVNDFQKGDIAEGYSVSREKKESFPLTVTSAQKNPTAFYLCASSIARGSGNTIYFGEGSWLTVV.